This T cell receptor (beta chain) originates from a study of blood T cell repertoires in COVID-19. V lost 3 bases and J lost 8; bases outside the gene matches: 6. Germline V gene data show CDR1 as MNHEY and CDR2 as SMNVEV (reference sequence). The CDR3 runs to 14 residues. Sequencing was performed with immunoSEQ multiplex PCR; in TCRdb, only in-frame clones are kept and a portion is missing. The profile shows fewer than 80,000 clones, more than 70% of them singletons. The chain recombines TRBV27 with TRBJ2-1; 8 bases map to TRBD2. The sequence was collected from a woman in her 50s with active or convalescent COVID-19. The sample comprised peripheral blood. This chain's CDR3 is CASSFQLAGDEQFF. The DNA for the CDR3 is TGTGCCAGCAGTTTTCAGCTAGCGGGTGATGAGCAGTTCTTC.